This T cell receptor (beta chain) was observed in a study of cytomegalovirus exposure and HLA in healthy donors. The wider study: As released early, the data held 75 million to 90 million unique TCRs from HLA-typed donors.

With respect to this clone: Its antigen remains unknown.

PCR used 60 Vbeta primers and 13 Jbeta primers. TCRdb's copy holds only in-frame clones and misses some; the assay was immunoSEQ multiplex PCR. The data contain 250,000 to 350,000 clones, 80% of them seen just once; the ten biggest clones take up less than 0.4%. Study-level findings and limits: One later analysis reportedly identified an Asian-associated ancestry cluster that showed fewer N-insertions than the roughly 600-donor mean. Cytomegalovirus-associated status was assigned to approximately 160 TCR beta chains.

The junction had 5 bases not matched to a gene; V was cut back by 4 bases and J by 1 base. The CDR3 covers 15 residues. Germline V CDR1 and CDR2: SGHRS, YFSETQ. Donors had nominal health at sampling but likely had unrecorded immune exposures. This clonotype was obtained from a girl aged 2-10 years in good health and CMV-seronegative. The chain uses TRBV5-1 and TRBJ2-7, with 10 bases aligning to TRBD1. Sequencing used PBMCs. The CDR3 protein is CASSMTGGTSYEQYF. The CDR3 region has the DNA TGCGCCAGCAGCATGACAGGGGGCACGTCCTACGAGCAGTACTTC.